This paragraph reports one TCR beta chain. The antigen remains unidentified. The CDR3 has 13 amino acids. The V gene lost 4 bases and the J gene lost 0 bases, with 7 bases spanning the gap. CDR1 and CDR2 from the germline V gene are LNHDA and SQIVND (reference sequence). Each case's diagnosis was confirmed by two pathologists on H&E. TCRdb's table, derived via immunoSEQ multiplex PCR, lists solely in-frame clones and lacks some. The sample includes a few thousand clones, about three quarters of them seen just once. This entry belongs to a study of immune evolution from preneoplasia to lung adenocarcinoma. Study-wide background: HLA loss of heterozygosity: around 6.5% AIS, about 15% MIA, approximately 35% ADC, none AAH. Study findings and constraints: Top clone share appeared to fall from AAH through AIS, MIA, adenocarcinoma. Later-stage lesions seemingly showed higher T cell density and diversity than normal lung.

The source is a person aged 55 to 79 with lung adenocarcinoma. The chain uses TRBV19 and TRBJ2-7; D not certain. Sequenced sample: FFPE minimally invasive lung adenocarcinoma tissue. Written as DNA, the CDR3 is TGTGCCAGTAGTACCACAGCCTCCTACGAGCAGTACTTC. Amino acids: CASSTTASYEQYF.